The 16 T cell receptor beta chains in this list originate from one sample, sequenced in a study of T cell changes during pregnancy in multiple sclerosis. Profiled with immunoSEQ multiplex PCR; TCRdb holds only in-frame clones, not every one. The table has fewer than 110,000 clones, approximately 90% seen once. The source was peripheral blood, collected in the third trimester of pregnancy. The receptor source for this set is a female donor in good health, enrolled as a control in a pregnancy study.

CDR3 coding DNA: TGTGCCAGCAGTTACTCGAGTAAAGAGACCCAGTACTTC. Protein sequence: CASSYSSKETQYF. The chain couples TRBV6-5 to TRBJ2-5; D is ambiguous. Germline V gives CDR1 MNHEY, CDR2 SVGAGI. The CDR3 runs to 13 residues. V lost 0 bases and J 3 bases, leaving 5 bases between the germline ends.

The rearrangement uses TRBV5-1 and TRBJ1-5; D possibly corresponds to TRBD1 (5 bases). CDR3 length equals 16 residues. V gave up 0 bases and J gave up 6 bases, with 16 bases separating them. Germline loops: CDR1 SGHRS, CDR2 YFSETQ. CDR3 nucleotide sequence: TGCGCCAGCAGCTTGGGGGATGGGGCGGGGGGTCAGCCCCAGCATTTT. As protein: CASSLGDGAGGQPQHF.

This chain joins TRBV4-3 and TRBJ1-2, with 11 bases fitting TRBD1. The CDR3 has 15 residues. CDR1 is LGHNA and CDR2 is YSLEER in the germline V gene. V was pared by 5 bases and J by 7 bases, with 9 bases of the junction left unmatched. Here the CDR3 DNA reads TGCGCCAGCAGCGCTCCCGGGACAGGGGGTCCTGGCTACACCTTC. Amino acids: CASSAPGTGGPGYTF.

The DNA for the CDR3 is TGTGCCAGCAGCTCGGTTAGGGGCGCTGAAGCTTTCTTT. Residues: CASSSVRGAEAFF. The chain recombines TRBV7-9 with TRBJ1-1, with D possibly TRBD1 on 5 matching bases. This CDR3 region has 13 residues. V dropped 4 bases and J dropped 6 bases, with 12 bases sitting between them. The germline gives CDR1 SEHNR, CDR2 FQNEAQ (reference sequence). The complete variable domain, with remaining parts taken from reference TRBV7-9 and TRBJ1-1, reads DTGVSQNPRHKITKRGQNVTFRCDPISEHNRLYWYRQTLGQGPEFLTYFQNEAQLEKSRLLSDRFSAERPKGSFSTLEIQRTEQGDSAMYLCASSSVRGAEAFFGQGTRLTVV.

This rearrangement joins TRBV18 to TRBJ1-1; TRBD1 might be the D (5 bases). CDR3 length: 16 amino acids. V lost 3 bases and J lost 0, with 14 bases in between. Germline-derived CDR1 and CDR2 are KGHSH and LQKENI. This CDR3 reads CASSPRASGMNTEAFF. DNA of the CDR3: TGTGCCAGCTCACCCAGGGCCAGTGGCATGAACACTGAAGCTTTCTTT.

The chain uses TRBV27 and TRBJ1-2; TRBD1 matches at 7 bases. CDR1 MNHEY and CDR2 SMNVEV come from the germline V gene (reference sequence). The CDR3 spans 14 residues. Unmatched junction bases numbered 4, after V lost 6 bases and J lost 0 bases. As DNA, the CDR3 is TGTGCCAGCAGACAGGGGCCAGCTAACTATGGCTACACCTTC. Its translation: CASRQGPANYGYTF.

This chain links TRBV10-3 with TRBJ1-2; 7 bases map to TRBD1. The junction had 3 bases not matched to a gene; V was cut back by 3 bases and J by 2 bases. Germline assignment: CDR1 ENHRY and CDR2 SYGVKD. The length of the CDR3 is 14 residues. CDR3 in DNA: TGTGCCATCAGTGACTCGGACAGGAACTATGGCTACACCTTC. It translates to CAISDSDRNYGYTF.

The gene calls are TRBV6-1 and TRBJ2-5, with 7 positions matching TRBD1. With the DNA end fitting TRBJ2-7 better, the J assignment may be wrong. Per germline, CDR1 MNHNS and CDR2 SASEGT. The CDR3 contains 14 residues. CDR3: CASKTTGNTYEQYF. The CDR3 coding sequence is TGTGCCAGCAAGACGACAGGGAACACCTACGAGCAGTACTTC.

The chain uses TRBV7-2 and TRBJ2-7; 7 bases match TRBD2. Germline-derived CDR1 and CDR2 are SGHTA and FQGNSA. This CDR3 contains 16 residues. The junction had 6 bases not matched to a gene; V was cut back by 1 base and J by 0 bases. Written as DNA, the CDR3 is TGTGCCAGCAGCTTAGGTGGTAGCGGGTTCTCCTACGAGCAGTACTTC. Protein product: CASSLGGSGFSYEQYF. Complete variable domain (other parts from reference TRBV7-2 and TRBJ2-7): GAGVSQSPSNKVTEKGKDVELRCDPISGHTALYWYRQSLGQGLEFLIYFQGNSAPDKSGLPSDRFSAERTGGSVSTLTIQRTQQEDSAVYLCASSLGGSGFSYEQYFGPGTRLTVT.

The chain is built from TRBV5-5 and TRBJ2-3, with D hard to call. Germline V lookup: CDR1 SGHKS, CDR2 YYEKEE (reference sequence). V dropped 0 bases and J dropped 1 base, with 6 bases sitting between them. The CDR3 totals 14 residues. The CDR3 protein is CASSLGGGTDTQYF. DNA of the CDR3: TGTGCCAGCAGCTTGGGTGGAGGCACAGATACGCAGTATTTT.

V is TRBV2 and J is TRBJ2-1; no clear D gene. The V end was cut by 5 bases, the J end by 7 bases, with 9 bases between. Germline V CDR1 and CDR2: SNHLY, FYNNEI. This CDR3 is 12 amino acids long. Written as DNA, the CDR3 is TGTGCCAGCAGTCTCGAGGCGAATGAGCAGTTCTTC. Protein: CASSLEANEQFF.

This clone was seen once. V gene TRBV19 combines with J gene TRBJ1-1; 9 bases align to TRBD1. Germline assignment: CDR1 LNHDA and CDR2 SQIVND (reference sequence). With V trimmed by 10 bases and J by 6 bases, 6 bases remained unmatched. The CDR3 sequence is 12 residues long. The CDR3 loop is CATTGGEPEAFF. For the CDR3, the DNA is TGTGCCACAACAGGGGGCGAGCCTGAAGCTTTCTTT.

This chain joins TRBV9 and TRBJ2-1; TRBD2 agrees at 8 bases. V dropped 0 bases and J dropped 4; count of bases not matched to a gene: 3. The CDR3 extends over 15 amino acids. Per germline, CDR1 SGDLS and CDR2 YYNGEE. As DNA, the CDR3 is TGTGCCAGCAGCGTAGGCGGGGGGAATTACAATGAGCAGTTCTTC. It translates to CASSVGGGNYNEQFF. Complete variable domain (other parts from reference TRBV9 and TRBJ2-1): DSGVTQTPKHLITATGQRVTLRCSPRSGDLSVYWYQQSLDQGLQFLIQYYNGEERAKGNILERFSAQQFPDLHSELNLSSLELGDSALYFCASSVGGGNYNEQFFGPGTRLTVL.

This chain joins TRBV7-3 and TRBJ1-2, with 8 bases matching TRBD1. V lost 6 bases, J lost 3 bases, and 3 bases stayed unmatched. In germline, CDR1 is SGHTA, CDR2 FQGTGA. The CDR3 length is 13 residues. The CDR3 bases are TGTGCCAGCAGTGCAGGGGGCCACTATGGCTACACCTTC. Protein sequence: CASSAGGHYGYTF. The whole variable domain, remainder taken from reference TRBV7-3 and TRBJ1-2, is GAGVSQTPSNKVTEKGKYVELRCDPISGHTALYWYRQSLGQGPEFLIYFQGTGAADDSGLPNDRFFAVRPEGSVSTLKIQRTERGDSAVYLCASSAGGHYGYTFGSGTRLTVV.

The chain uses TRBV2 and TRBJ2-2; perhaps TRBD2 as D (5 bases). The CDR3 has 15 amino acids. Germline V lookup: CDR1 SNHLY, CDR2 FYNNEI. V lost 4 bases and J lost 0, with 9 bases in between. CDR3 bases: TGTGCCAGCAGTGTAGCGCGGGCGAACACCGGGGAGCTGTTTTTT. It encodes CASSVARANTGELFF. The full variable domain, in which reference TRBV2 and TRBJ2-2 provide the parts outside the CDR3, is EPEVTQTPSHQVTQMGQEVILRCVPISNHLYFYWYRQILGQKVEFLVSFYNNEISEKSEIFDDQFSVERPDGSNFTLKIRSTKLEDSAMYFCASSVARANTGELFFGEGSRLTVL.

The CDR3 spells CASSLDPGRTYNEQFF. The CDR3 nucleotides are TGCGCCAGCAGCTTGGATCCAGGGCGGACCTACAATGAGCAGTTCTTC. The rearrangement uses TRBV5-1 and TRBJ2-1, with D perhaps matching TRBD1 (5 bases). CDR1 and CDR2 (germline): SGHRS, YFSETQ. The CDR3 totals 16 residues. Trimming took off 0 bases at V and 2 bases at J, with 12 bases between the two ends. Supplemented by reference TRBV5-1 and TRBJ2-1, the full variable domain reads KAGVTQTPRYLIKTRGQQVTLSCSPISGHRSVSWYQQTPGQGLQFLFEYFSETQRNKGNFPGRFSGRQFSNSRSEMNVSTLELGDSALYLCASSLDPGRTYNEQFFGPGTRLTVL.